The 6 T cell receptor beta chains listed next were all sequenced from one sample in a study of OX40 agonist ivuxolimab in advanced cancers. Some clones are missing from TCRdb's copy, which holds only in-frame ones; the method was immunoSEQ multiplex PCR. The sample contains 66,000 or so clones, less than 85% of which appear only once. The material sequenced was CD4+ or CD8+ T cells sorted from blood, taken in a trial of the OX40 agonist ivuxolimab. All receptors come from an adult with an advanced solid tumor such as melanoma, head and neck, liver or kidney cancer.

J is TRBJ2-3 and V is TRBV27, with no clear D. V was pared by 7 bases and J by 0 bases, with 11 bases between. The germline CDR1 and CDR2 sequences are MNHEY and SMNVEV (reference sequence). The CDR3 consists of 14 residues. The CDR3 DNA reads TGTGCCAGCAAGGTATTTACTAGCACAGATACGCAGTATTTT. Translation gives CASKVFTSTDTQYF.

This clone showed up just once. The chain recombines TRBV7-2 with TRBJ2-5; 9 bases map to TRBD2. The V gene's germline CDR1 is SGHTA and CDR2 FQGNSA. V lost 3 bases to trimming and J lost 5 bases; unmatched junction nucleotides: 4. The CDR3 has 14 residues. The CDR3 DNA reads TGTGCCAGCAGCTTTCTCGCGGGAGGGGAGACCCAGTACTTC. As protein: CASSFLAGGETQYF.

This clone was observed a handful of times. The rearrangement uses TRBV6-5 and TRBJ2-7, with D perhaps TRBD1 (6 bases). Trimming took off 10 bases at V and 3 bases at J, with 13 bases between the two ends. In germline, CDR1 is MNHEY, CDR2 SVGAGI. The CDR3 spans 12 residues. The CDR3 DNA reads as TGTGCCACCAGGGGTCTTCTCTACGAGCAGTACTTC. Translation: CATRGLLYEQYF.

CDR3 loop: CASSPPGRAKNEQFF. Written as DNA, the CDR3 is TGTGCCAGCTCACCTCCCGGGAGGGCCAAGAATGAGCAGTTCTTC. This sequence joins TRBV18 and TRBJ2-1, with 8 bases aligning to TRBD2. The CDR3 extends over 15 amino acids. Germline V gene data show CDR1 as KGHSH and CDR2 as LQKENI. The trim removed 3 bases at V and 7 bases at J, leaving 8 bases unmatched.

This CDR3 is CASSVVPETQYF. The CDR3 DNA follows: TGTGCCAGCAGCGTAGTTCCGGAGACCCAGTACTTC. This chain connects TRBV9 to TRBJ2-5; D ambiguous. This CDR3 has 12 amino acids. CDR1 is SGDLS and CDR2 is YYNGEE in the germline V gene. V lost 0 bases and J 5 bases, leaving 5 bases between the germline ends.

This clone was detected only a few times. This chain links TRBV29-1 with TRBJ1-1; D is uncertain. The germline V gene encodes CDR1 SQVTM and CDR2 ANQGSEA. Trimming stripped 6 bases from V and 6 bases from J, with 11 bases between. The CDR3 extends over 11 amino acids. The chain's CDR3 is CSVRDGAEAFF. The CDR3 DNA reads TGCAGCGTGCGGGATGGGGCTGAAGCTTTCTTT.